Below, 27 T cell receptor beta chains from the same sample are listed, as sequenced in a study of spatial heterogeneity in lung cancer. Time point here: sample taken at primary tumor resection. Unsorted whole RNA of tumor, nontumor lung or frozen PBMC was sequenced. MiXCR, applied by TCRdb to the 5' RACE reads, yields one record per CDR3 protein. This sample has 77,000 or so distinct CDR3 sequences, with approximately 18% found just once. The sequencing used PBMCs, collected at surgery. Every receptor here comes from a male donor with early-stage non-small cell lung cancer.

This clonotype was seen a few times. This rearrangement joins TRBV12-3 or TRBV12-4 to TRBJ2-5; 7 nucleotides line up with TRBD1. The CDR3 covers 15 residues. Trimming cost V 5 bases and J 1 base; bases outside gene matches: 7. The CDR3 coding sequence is TGTGCCAGCAGTCCACGTGAGGGGGCCCAAGAGACCCAGTACTTC. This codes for CASSPREGAQETQYF.

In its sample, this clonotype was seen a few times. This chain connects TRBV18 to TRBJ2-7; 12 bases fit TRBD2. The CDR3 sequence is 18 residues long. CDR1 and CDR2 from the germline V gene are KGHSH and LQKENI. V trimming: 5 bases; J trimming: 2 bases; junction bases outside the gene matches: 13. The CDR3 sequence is CASSSQTSGRKGAYEQYF. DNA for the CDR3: TGTGCCAGCTCATCCCAGACTAGCGGGAGAAAGGGGGCCTACGAGCAGTACTTC.

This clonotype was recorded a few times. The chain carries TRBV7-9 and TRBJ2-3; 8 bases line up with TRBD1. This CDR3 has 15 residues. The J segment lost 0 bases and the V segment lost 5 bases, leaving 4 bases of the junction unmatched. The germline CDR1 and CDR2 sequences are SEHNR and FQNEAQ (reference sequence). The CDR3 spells CASSLRTGSTDTQYF. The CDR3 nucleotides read TGTGCCAGCAGCCTAAGGACAGGGAGCACAGATACGCAGTATTTT.

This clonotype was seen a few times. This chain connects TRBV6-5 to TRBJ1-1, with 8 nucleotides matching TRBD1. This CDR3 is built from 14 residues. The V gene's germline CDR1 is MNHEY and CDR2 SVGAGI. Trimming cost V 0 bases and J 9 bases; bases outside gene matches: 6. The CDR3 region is CASSYSRQGLQAFF. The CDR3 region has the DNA TGTGCCAGCAGTTACTCGAGACAGGGGCTCCAAGCTTTCTTT.

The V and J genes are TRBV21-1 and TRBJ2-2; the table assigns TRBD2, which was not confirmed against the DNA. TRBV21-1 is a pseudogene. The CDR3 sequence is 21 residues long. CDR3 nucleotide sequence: TGTGCCAGCAGCTCGCGGACAGGTTGCCGGGAGGGCTCGTTCGGCACCGGGGAGCTGTTTTTT. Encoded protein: CASSSRTGCREGSFGTGELFF.

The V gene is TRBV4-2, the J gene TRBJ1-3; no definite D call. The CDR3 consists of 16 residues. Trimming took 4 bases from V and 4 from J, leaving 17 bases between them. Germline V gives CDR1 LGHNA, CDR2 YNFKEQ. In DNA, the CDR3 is TGTGCCAGCAGCCTCATGCGGTCTGGTGGAGGAAACACCATATATTTT. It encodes CASSLMRSGGGNTIYF.

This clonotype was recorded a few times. CDR3 bases: TGTGCCAGCAGCAGAGGGACAGGGGAAAGTGTGGACAATGAGCAGTTCTTC. It specifies CASSRGTGESVDNEQFF. The chain recombines TRBV7-2 with TRBJ2-1, with TRBD1 matching over 10 bases. With 5 bases clipped from V and 5 bases from J, the junction kept 12 bases outside the gene matches. This CDR3 comprises 17 residues. Germline V CDR1 and CDR2: SGHTA, FQGNSA.

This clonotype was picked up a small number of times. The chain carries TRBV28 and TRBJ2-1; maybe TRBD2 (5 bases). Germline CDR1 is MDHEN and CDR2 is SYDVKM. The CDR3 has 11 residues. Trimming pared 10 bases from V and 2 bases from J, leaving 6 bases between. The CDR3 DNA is TGTGCCACCGGGACCTACAATGAGCAGTTCTTC. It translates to CATGTYNEQFF. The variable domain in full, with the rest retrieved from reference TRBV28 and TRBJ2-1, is DVKVTQSSRYLVKRTGEKVFLECVQDMDHENMFWYRQDPGLGLRLIYFSYDVKMKEKGDIPEGYSVSREKKERFSLILESASTNQTSMYLCATGTYNEQFFGPGTRLTVL.

This CDR3 reads CASSATGGKFNTEAFF. The CDR3 bases are TGCGCCAGCAGCGCCACAGGGGGCAAATTTAACACTGAAGCTTTCTTT. This sequence joins TRBV5-1 and TRBJ1-1, with 9 bases matching TRBD1. Unmatched junction bases numbered 9, after V lost 4 bases and J lost 2 bases. The CDR3 runs 16 residues. In germline, CDR1 is SGHRS, CDR2 YFSETQ. The whole variable domain, filled in from reference TRBV5-1 and TRBJ1-1, reads KAGVTQTPRYLIKTRGQQVTLSCSPISGHRSVSWYQQTPGQGLQFLFEYFSETQRNKGNFPGRFSGRQFSNSRSEMNVSTLELGDSALYLCASSATGGKFNTEAFFGQGTRLTVV.

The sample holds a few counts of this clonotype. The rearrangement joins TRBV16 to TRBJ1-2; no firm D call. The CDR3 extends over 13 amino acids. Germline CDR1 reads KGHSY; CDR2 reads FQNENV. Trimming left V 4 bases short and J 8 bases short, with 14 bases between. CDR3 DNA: TGTGCCAGCAGCCCTGATGAAGTAACGGGCTACACCTTC. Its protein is CASSPDEVTGYTF.

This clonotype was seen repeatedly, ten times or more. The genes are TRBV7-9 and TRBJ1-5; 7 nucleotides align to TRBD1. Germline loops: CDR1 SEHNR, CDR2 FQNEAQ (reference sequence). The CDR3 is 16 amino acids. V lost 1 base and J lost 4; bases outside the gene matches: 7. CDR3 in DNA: TGTGCCAGCAGCTTAGAGCCCACAGGGGTTAATCAGCCCCAGCATTTT. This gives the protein CASSLEPTGVNQPQHF.

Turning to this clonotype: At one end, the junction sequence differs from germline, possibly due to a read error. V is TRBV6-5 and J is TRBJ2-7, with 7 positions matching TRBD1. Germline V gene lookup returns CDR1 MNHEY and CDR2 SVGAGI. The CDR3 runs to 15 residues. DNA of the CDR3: TGTGCCAGCAAACGAGCCGGGACAGCCATTTCCGAGCAGTGCTTC. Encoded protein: CASKRAGTAISEQCF.

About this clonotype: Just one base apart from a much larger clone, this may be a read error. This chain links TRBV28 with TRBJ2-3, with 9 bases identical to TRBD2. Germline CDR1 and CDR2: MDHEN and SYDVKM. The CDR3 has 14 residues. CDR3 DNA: TGTACCAGCAGAAGTAGCGGGAGCGCAGATACGCAGTATTTT. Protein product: CTSRSSGSADTQYF.

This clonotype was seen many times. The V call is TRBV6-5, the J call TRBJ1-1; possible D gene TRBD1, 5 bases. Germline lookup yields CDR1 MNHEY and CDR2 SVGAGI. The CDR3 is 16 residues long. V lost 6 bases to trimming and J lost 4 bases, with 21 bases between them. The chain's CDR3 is CASRPPRPGRSTEAFF. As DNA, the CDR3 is TGTGCCAGCAGACCCCCACGTCCGGGACGGTCCACTGAAGCTTTCTTT.

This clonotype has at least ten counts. This CDR3 reads CSAYNSIGGLNTEAFF. In nucleotides, the CDR3 is TGCAGCGCCTACAACTCAATCGGAGGGTTGAACACTGAAGCTTTCTTT. The J gene is TRBJ1-1, the V gene TRBV29-1; D not certain. The V gene lost 7 bases and the J gene lost 0 bases, with 21 bases spanning the gap. The CDR3 consists of 16 residues. Germline CDR1 reads SQVTM; CDR2 reads ANQGSEA.

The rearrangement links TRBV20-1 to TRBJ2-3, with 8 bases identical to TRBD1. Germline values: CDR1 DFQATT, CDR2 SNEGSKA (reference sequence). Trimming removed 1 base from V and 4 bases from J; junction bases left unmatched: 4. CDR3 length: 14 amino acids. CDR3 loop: CSARGDRPADTQYF. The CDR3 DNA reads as TGCAGTGCTAGAGGGGACAGGCCTGCAGATACGCAGTATTTT.

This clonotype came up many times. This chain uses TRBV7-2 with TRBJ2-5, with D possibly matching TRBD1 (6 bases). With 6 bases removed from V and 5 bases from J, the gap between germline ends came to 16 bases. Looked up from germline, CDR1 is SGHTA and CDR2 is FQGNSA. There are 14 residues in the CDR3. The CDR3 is CASSRPGASETQYF. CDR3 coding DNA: TGTGCCAGCAGTCGGCCAGGGGCTTCGGAGACCCAGTACTTC.

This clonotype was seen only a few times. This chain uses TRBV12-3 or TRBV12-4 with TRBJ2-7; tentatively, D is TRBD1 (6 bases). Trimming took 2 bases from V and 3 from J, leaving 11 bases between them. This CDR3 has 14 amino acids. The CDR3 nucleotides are TGTGCCAGCAGTTTAAGACAGGCGGACTACGAGCAGTACTTC. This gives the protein CASSLRQADYEQYF.

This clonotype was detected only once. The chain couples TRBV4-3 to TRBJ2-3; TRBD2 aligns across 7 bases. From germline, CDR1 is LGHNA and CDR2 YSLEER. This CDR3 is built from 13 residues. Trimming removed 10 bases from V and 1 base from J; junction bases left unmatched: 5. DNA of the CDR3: TGCGCCACCACGACTAGCCGCACAGATACGCAGTATTTT. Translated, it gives CATTTSRTDTQYF.

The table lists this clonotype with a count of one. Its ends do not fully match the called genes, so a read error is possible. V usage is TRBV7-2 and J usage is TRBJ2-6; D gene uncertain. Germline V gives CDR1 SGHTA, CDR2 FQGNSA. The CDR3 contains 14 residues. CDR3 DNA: TGTGGCAGCAGCTTTCAGACTGGGGCCAACGTCCTGACTTTC. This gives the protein CGSSFQTGANVLTF.

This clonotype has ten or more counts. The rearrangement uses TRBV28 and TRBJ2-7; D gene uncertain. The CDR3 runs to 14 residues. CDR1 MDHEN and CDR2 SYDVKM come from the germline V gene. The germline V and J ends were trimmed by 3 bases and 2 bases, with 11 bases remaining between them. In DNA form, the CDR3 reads TGTGCCAGCAGTTTTATCGCGTTCCCCTACGAGCAGTACTTC. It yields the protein CASSFIAFPYEQYF.

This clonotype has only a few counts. In nucleotides, the CDR3 is TGTGCCAGCAGTGAAAGGGGGCCTCGGGGGACCGGGGAGCTGTTTTTT. Amino acid sequence: CASSERGPRGTGELFF. The chain recombines TRBV2 with TRBJ2-2; TRBD1 might be the D (7 bases). The V and J ends lost 2 bases and 5 bases respectively, with 15 bases between them. CDR1 SNHLY and CDR2 FYNNEI come from the germline V gene. The CDR3 runs 16 residues. The complete variable domain, with remaining parts taken from reference TRBV2 and TRBJ2-2, reads EPEVTQTPSHQVTQMGQEVILRCVPISNHLYFYWYRQILGQKVEFLVSFYNNEISEKSEIFDDQFSVERPDGSNFTLKIRSTKLEDSAMYFCASSERGPRGTGELFFGEGSRLTVL.

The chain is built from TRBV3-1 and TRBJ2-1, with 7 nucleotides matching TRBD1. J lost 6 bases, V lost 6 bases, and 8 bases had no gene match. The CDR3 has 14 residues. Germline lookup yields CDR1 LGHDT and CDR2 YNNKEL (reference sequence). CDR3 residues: CASRKTNRGNEQFF. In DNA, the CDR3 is TGTGCCAGCAGGAAAACGAACAGGGGCAATGAGCAGTTCTTC.

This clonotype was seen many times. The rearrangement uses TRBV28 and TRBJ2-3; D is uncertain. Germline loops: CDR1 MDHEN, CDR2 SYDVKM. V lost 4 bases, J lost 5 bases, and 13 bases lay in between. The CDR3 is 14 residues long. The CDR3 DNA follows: TGTGCCAGCAGTTCCACTACGGTTAAAGATACGCAGTATTTT. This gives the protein CASSSTTVKDTQYF.

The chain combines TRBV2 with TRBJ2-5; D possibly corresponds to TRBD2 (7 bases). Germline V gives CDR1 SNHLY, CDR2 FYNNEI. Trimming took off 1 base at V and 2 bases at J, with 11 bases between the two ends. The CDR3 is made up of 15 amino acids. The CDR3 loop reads CASSEGRGPQETQYF. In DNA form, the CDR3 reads TGTGCCAGCAGTGAAGGGCGGGGGCCGCAAGAGACCCAGTACTTC.

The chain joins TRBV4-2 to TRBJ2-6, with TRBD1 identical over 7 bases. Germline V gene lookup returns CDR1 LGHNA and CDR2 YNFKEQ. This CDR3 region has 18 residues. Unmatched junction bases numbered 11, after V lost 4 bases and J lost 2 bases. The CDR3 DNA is TGTGCCAGCAGCCTAGACGGCCTAACAGGGGCTGGGGCCAACGTCCTGACTTTC. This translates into CASSLDGLTGAGANVLTF.

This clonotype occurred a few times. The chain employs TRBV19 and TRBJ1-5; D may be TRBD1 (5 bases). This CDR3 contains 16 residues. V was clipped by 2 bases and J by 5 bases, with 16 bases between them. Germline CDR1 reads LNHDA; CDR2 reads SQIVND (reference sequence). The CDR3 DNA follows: TGTGCCAGTAGTATACCGCGGGGGACTCGGGATCAGCCCCAGCATTTT. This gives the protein CASSIPRGTRDQPQHF.